The rows below give T cell receptor beta chains drawn from one sample of a study of T cells after yellow fever vaccination. TCRdb reprocessed the 5' RACE reads with MiXCR, giving one entry per CDR3 protein. The sample records about 340,000 distinct CDR3 sequences, 9.5% to 15% being singletons. Specimen: CD4+ T cells sorted from PBMCs, collected 15 days after the yellow fever booster vaccination. The receptors shown here come from a man aged 18 to 29 who received the YFV17D yellow fever vaccine. The CDR3 runs from the conserved cysteine through the conserved F or W. Fields, in order: clone size, V gene, D gene, J gene, CDR3 DNA, CDR3 protein. D genes are given only for firm matches. Clone size is stated in some rows and not others, as once, few, many or a class when expanded.

size: few; V: TRBV3-1; D: NA; J: TRBJ1-1; DNA: TGTGCCAGCAGCCAAAGGGGAGGGCCTAGGAACACTGAAGCTTTCTTT; CDR3: CASSQRGGPRNTEAFF
size: NA; V: TRBV10-3; D: TRBD1; J: TRBJ1-4; DNA: TGTGCCATCAGTGAGTCGAAGGGGGCGAACGAAAAACTGTTTTTT; CDR3: CAISESKGANEKLFF
size: NA; V: TRBV5-1; D: NA; J: TRBJ2-1; DNA: TGCGCCAGCAGCTTCCATGGGGGAGGCGATGAGCAGTTCTTC; CDR3: CASSFHGGGDEQFF
size: many; V: TRBV7-6; D: NA; J: TRBJ1-3; DNA: TGTGCCAGCAGCTTTCTTTCAGGGTACACTGGAAACACCATATATTTT; CDR3: CASSFLSGYTGNTIYF
size: few; V: TRBV3-1; D: NA; J: TRBJ2-7; DNA: TGTGCCAGCAGCCCCCACAAGGGGGATATGTACGAGCAGTACTTC; CDR3: CASSPHKGDMYEQYF
size: many; V: TRBV27; D: NA; J: TRBJ2-5; DNA: TGTGCCAGCAGTTCCCCGCAACAGGGCGTTGTTTGGTTC; CDR3: CASSSPQQGVVWF
size: NA; V: TRBV18; D: TRBD2; J: TRBJ2-1; DNA: TGTGCCAGCTCACCAACCCTAGCGGGGGGGATGTCCTACAATGAGCAGTTCTTC; CDR3: CASSPTLAGGMSYNEQFF
size: NA; V: TRBV7-9; D: NA; J: TRBJ1-5; DNA: TGTGCCAGCAGCTCTTCAGGGGAAGCTCAGCCCCAGCATTTT; CDR3: CASSSSGEAQPQHF
size: NA; V: TRBV5-1; D: TRBD1; J: TRBJ2-3; DNA: TGCGCCAGCAGATGGACAGGGGGCGAGACAGATACGCAGTATTTT; CDR3: CASRWTGGETDTQYF
size: NA; V: TRBV19; D: NA; J: TRBJ1-5; DNA: TGTGCCAGTAGTGGAAAACATAGCAATCAGCCCCAGCATTTT; CDR3: CASSGKHSNQPQHF
size: NA; V: TRBV4-3; D: NA; J: TRBJ1-3; DNA: TGCGCCAGCAGCCAAGTTAACCCCGTGGGTTCGGACACCATATATTTT; CDR3: CASSQVNPVGSDTIYF
size: few; V: TRBV18; D: TRBD1; J: TRBJ1-1; DNA: TGTGCCAGCTCACCCGGACAGGGGGCAGGTGAAGCTTTCTTT; CDR3: CASSPGQGAGEAFF
size: few; V: TRBV10-1; D: TRBD2; J: TRBJ2-5; DNA: TGCGCCAGCAGTGATAGCGGGGGGGCGCCGGAGACCCAGTACTTC; CDR3: CASSDSGGAPETQYF
size: NA; V: TRBV14; D: TRBD1; J: TRBJ1-2; DNA: TGTGCCAGCAGCCCTTTGGGACAGGCGAACTATGGCTACACCTTC; CDR3: CASSPLGQANYGYTF
size: few; V: TRBV20-1; D: NA; J: TRBJ2-1; DNA: TGCAGTGCTACAGGACAGCTTTACAATGAGCAGTTCTTC; CDR3: CSATGQLYNEQFF
size: NA; V: TRBV4-1; D: TRBD2; J: TRBJ2-2; DNA: TGCGCCAGCAGCCATCCTAGCGGGGACACCGGGGAGCTGTTTTTT; CDR3: CASSHPSGDTGELFF
size: NA; V: TRBV24-1; D: NA; J: TRBJ2-4; DNA: TGTGCCACCAGTGTGACGGGCAAAAACATTCAGTACTTC; CDR3: CATSVTGKNIQYF
size: few; V: TRBV20-1; D: NA; J: TRBJ2-2; DNA: TGCAGTGCTAGCGGGGGGCCGAGCGCGAACACCGGGGAGCTGTTTTTT; CDR3: CSASGGPSANTGELFF
size: NA; V: TRBV5-1; D: NA; J: TRBJ1-1; DNA: TGCGCCAGCAGCTCGTGGGATTTGGGGACTGAAGCTTTCTTT; CDR3: CASSSWDLGTEAFF
size: few; V: TRBV29-1; D: NA; J: TRBJ1-5; DNA: TGCAGCGTCGGGGATTCGGGACAGCCCCAGCATTTT; CDR3: CSVGDSGQPQHF
size: NA; V: TRBV4-2; D: NA; J: TRBJ2-3; DNA: TGTGCCAGCAGCCAAGAAGGGACCCCTAGCACAGATACGCAGTATTTT; CDR3: CASSQEGTPSTDTQYF
size: NA; V: TRBV6-5; D: NA; J: TRBJ2-3; DNA: TGTGCCAGCAGTTACTCAGAGGGGGGTAGCACAGATACGCAGTATTTT; CDR3: CASSYSEGGSTDTQYF
size: NA; V: TRBV6-5; D: NA; J: TRBJ1-6; DNA: TGTGCCAGCAGACGGGAGTATAATTCACCCCTCCACTTT; CDR3: CASRREYNSPLHF
size: few; V: TRBV27; D: TRBD1; J: TRBJ1-5; DNA: TGTGCCAGCAGTTTCTCTGGAGGGGGCGGTCAGCCCCAGCATTTT; CDR3: CASSFSGGGGQPQHF
size: many; V: TRBV7-2; D: NA; J: TRBJ1-5; DNA: TGTGCCAGCAGCTCAGGTCTAAATCAGCCCCAGCATTTT; CDR3: CASSSGLNQPQHF
size: NA; V: TRBV28; D: NA; J: TRBJ2-1; DNA: TGTGCCAGCAGTTCCGCGGACAGACGAGGAAATGGTGAGCAGTTCTTC; CDR3: CASSSADRRGNGEQFF
size: many; V: TRBV10-2; D: NA; J: TRBJ2-2; DNA: TGCGCCAGCAGTGTGGACTACGTCACCGGGGAGCTGTTTTTT; CDR3: CASSVDYVTGELFF
size: many; V: TRBV7-3; D: NA; J: TRBJ2-3; DNA: TGTGCCAGCAGCTTAGAAGGGCAGGGCGCAGATACGCAGTATTTT; CDR3: CASSLEGQGADTQYF
size: NA; V: TRBV18; D: NA; J: TRBJ2-3; DNA: TGTGCCAGCTCACCAGCGATGGCAGATACGCAGTATTTT; CDR3: CASSPAMADTQYF
size: NA; V: TRBV6-5; D: TRBD1; J: TRBJ1-6; DNA: TGTGCCAGCAGGCACCGGGGAGAGGGGGCATTTTCACCCCTCCACTTT; CDR3: CASRHRGEGAFSPLHF
size: NA; V: TRBV5-1; D: TRBD1; J: TRBJ2-1; DNA: TGCGCCAGCAGCTCAACAAAGGGACAGGTAAACAATGAGCAGTTCTTC; CDR3: CASSSTKGQVNNEQFF
size: few; V: TRBV20-1; D: NA; J: TRBJ1-1; DNA: TGCAGTGCTAGTTCCGGGGGAGGAAACACTGAAGCTTTCTTT; CDR3: CSASSGGGNTEAFF
size: NA; V: TRBV20-1; D: TRBD1; J: TRBJ1-2; DNA: TGCAGTGCTTGGACAGGGGGCGGGGGCTACACCTTC; CDR3: CSAWTGGGGYTF
size: NA; V: TRBV11-2; D: NA; J: TRBJ2-1; DNA: TGTGCCAGCAGCTTAGCCAGGGCGGGGCGTCGGCAACTCTTC; CDR3: CASSLARAGRRQLF
size: many; V: TRBV5-1; D: NA; J: TRBJ1-6; DNA: TGCGCCAGCAGCCAGGGGCGGGATTCACCCCTCCACTTT; CDR3: CASSQGRDSPLHF
size: few; V: TRBV19; D: TRBD2; J: TRBJ2-3; DNA: TGTGCCAGTAGTGCCCGGGAGGCGGATACGCAGTATTTT; CDR3: CASSAREADTQYF
size: NA; V: TRBV5-1; D: NA; J: TRBJ1-4; DNA: TGCGCCAGCAGCTTGGATGGGTTTGGTTCTGAAAAACTGTTTTTT; CDR3: CASSLDGFGSEKLFF
size: NA; V: TRBV5-1; D: TRBD1; J: TRBJ1-1; DNA: TGCGCCAGCAGCTACGGACAGGGGATTGAGACGGGGACTGAAGCTTTCTTT; CDR3: CASSYGQGIETGTEAFF
size: NA; V: TRBV11-2; D: NA; J: TRBJ2-1; DNA: TGTGCCAGCAGCTTAAACCCCGGGTACAATGAGAAGTTCTTC; CDR3: CASSLNPGYNEKFF
size: many; V: TRBV10-3; D: NA; J: TRBJ1-2; DNA: TGTGCCATCAGTGAGCGACCCGGGACGGAGTATGGCTACACCTTC; CDR3: CAISERPGTEYGYTF
size: few; V: TRBV6-2/TRBV6-3; D: TRBD1; J: TRBJ2-2; DNA: TGTGCCAGCAGTTACTATAAGGACAGGACCGGGGAGCTGTTTTTT; CDR3: CASSYYKDRTGELFF
size: few; V: TRBV24-1; D: TRBD1; J: TRBJ1-1; DNA: TGTGCCACCAGTGACACAAGACAGGGGGCGGCTGAAGCTTTCTTT; CDR3: CATSDTRQGAAEAFF
size: many; V: TRBV7-2; D: TRBD1; J: TRBJ2-1; DNA: TGTGCCAGCAGCTTAGACAGGGGGCTCTACAATGAGCAGTTCTTC; CDR3: CASSLDRGLYNEQFF
size: NA; V: TRBV5-6; D: TRBD1; J: TRBJ2-3; DNA: TGTGCCAGCAGTTGGACAGGGGGCCGTAGCACAGATACGCAGTATTTT; CDR3: CASSWTGGRSTDTQYF
size: many; V: TRBV5-6; D: NA; J: TRBJ1-6; DNA: TGTGCCAGCAGCTTGTTGGGATCACCCCTCCACTTT; CDR3: CASSLLGSPLHF
size: NA; V: TRBV5-5; D: NA; J: TRBJ1-2; DNA: TGTGCCAGCAGCCCGCCCCGCGGGGTTTATGGCTACACCTTC; CDR3: CASSPPRGVYGYTF
size: NA; V: TRBV5-1; D: NA; J: TRBJ1-2; DNA: TGCGCCAGCAGCTTGGATGTAGGGACAAATGGCTACACCTTC; CDR3: CASSLDVGTNGYTF
size: few; V: TRBV6-1; D: NA; J: TRBJ1-5; DNA: TGTGCCAGCAGTGAAGTGGGGGGCGGTCAGCCCCAGCATTTT; CDR3: CASSEVGGGQPQHF
size: few; V: TRBV20-1; D: NA; J: TRBJ2-7; DNA: TGCAGTGCTCCCCAACAGTGGGGTCACGAGCAGTACTTC; CDR3: CSAPQQWGHEQYF